This TCR beta chain was found in a study of cytomegalovirus exposure and HLA in healthy donors listed by TCRdb under 2017. Turning to the overall study: An earlier analysis of some 600 of the donors reported 276 Gb of sequence data and 100 million to 120 million unique TCR beta sequences obtained from about 200 million T cells. Along with the approximately 700-subject first cohort, a separate validation cohort of over a hundred different subjects was used. The later analysis used no new phenotypic data to find candidate immune exposures, relying instead on TCR beta sequences and their occurrence across donors. Typing coverage varied by locus: 629-630 donors for A, B, C, DRB1 and DQB1; approximately 520 for DQA1; nearly 610 for DPA1; about 450 for DPB1. A later analysis re-examined previously published TCR beta repertoires from 610 or so donors and added high-resolution HLA genotyping to investigate patterns of TCR occurrence. All discovery cohort repertoires had been generated on a single sequencing platform. In a later genetic analysis, genome-wide SNP genotypes for about 65% of the 666 donors were used, and that subset was treated as a discovery cohort. The study aimed to test whether cataloging public T cell receptors could reveal signatures of past pathogen exposure. A handful of DR-DQ haplotypes were handled as single units for association and clustering because linkage in the cohort was strong. Of the roughly 390 genotyped donors, over 70% fell in the genetic ancestry cluster associated with self-reported Caucasian donors. Donor age, sex, ethnicity and CMV serostatus were collected together with the repertoire data. In an earlier analysis of 500 to 650 of the donors, high-throughput TCR beta sequencing was used to judge whether each TCR beta V gene segment behaved as functional or pseudogenic. To predict cytomegalovirus infection status, the study brought together high-throughput TCR immunosequencing, statistical association of individual TCRs with disease status, and machine learning. Approximately 300 gigabases of sequencing data and around 80 million unique TCR sequences made up an early release that covered roughly 670 HLA-typed donors. The study used immunosequencing to profile the T cell repertoires of hundreds of subjects and linked those repertoires to cytomegalovirus serostatus. On average, about 200,000 unique TCR beta nucleotide sequences were sequenced per donor among more than 350 genotyped donors of the cohort, with about 17% of those sequences being non-productive. HLA typing covered class I and class II loci at four-digit resolution.

The library was made by the immunoSEQ multiplex PCR assay. A mixture of 60 forward primers for TCR Vbeta segments and 13 reverse primers for TCR Jbeta segments was used in the multiplex PCR. Amplification of the CDR3 region of rearranged TCR beta genes was performed with a multiplex PCR assay on genomic DNA. The Illumina HiSeq System was used to sequence the amplified TCR beta libraries as 87-base-pair reads. The original methods were these. In a later analysis, tens of millions of unique TCR beta chains were counted across the roughly 610 repertoires, and roughly 10 million of these chains were shared by at least two donors. A nearest-neighbor algorithm error-corrected the raw reads and collapsed the reads into unique sequences, merging closely related sequences to remove PCR and sequencing errors. Alignment of CDR3 sequences to IMGT reference sequences was used to assign V, D and J gene segments. For a sequence to be retained, a match of at least six nucleotides was required to both a V gene segment and a J gene segment. Rearrangements were called productive when the CDR3 lacked stop codons and stayed in frame with V and J; all others were non-productive. CDR3 was defined by IMGT convention, running from the second conserved V-encoded cysteine to the conserved J-encoded phenylalanine. The earlier analysis of about 640 of the donors excluded any sequence lacking an unambiguous match to a single V gene segment. In an earlier analysis of 587 of the donors, V segments were called functional above 56.7% productive rearrangements and were called segregating when the between-donor standard deviation exceeded 5%. A statistical classification framework was built for diagnosing cytomegalovirus status from the catalog of TCR beta chain sequences. V and J gene assignment, in a later analysis, came from comparing TCR nucleotide sequences with IMGT/GENE-DB human TR gene sequences. The TCRdist pipeline was used in a later analysis to assign CDR3 sequences and most-parsimonious VDJ recombination scenarios. In a later analysis, every TCR beta chain was defined by the combination of its CDR3 amino acid sequence and its V-gene family, and reads without a unique V-gene family were dropped. In a later analysis, around 600 highly shared, low-generation-probability nucleotide sequences were removed to address suspected cross-contamination and a sequencing artifact. For each public chain, a later analysis derived a clonal expansion index from normalized ranks of inferred template counts within each repertoire. In a later analysis, generation probabilities were computed with a VDJ recombination model fitted to out-of-frame rearrangements, and the resulting probabilities were checked against IGoR. Hypergeometric tests were used in a later analysis to score TCR-TCR, TCR-HLA and TCR-CMV co-occurrence, with a repertoire-size bias correction applied to the TCR pairs. In a later analysis, false discovery rates were estimated by permuting HLA or CMV assignments 20 times. In a later analysis, co-occurring TCRs were grouped using DBSCAN, and TCRdist sequence similarity was added for clustering within HLA-allele-positive subsets. Co-occurrence clustering excluded repertoires with fewer than 30,000 or more than 120,000 public chains, plus five with anomalous nucleotide sharing. Imported from immuneACCESS, the table was reduced by TCRdb to in-frame sequences with V and J called. These copies leave out some clones; in studies compared against another copy, an unresolved V gene accounts for under half, and the cause of the remainder is not known. V, J and clone size derive from that table, while D and trimming were established from the DNA sequence. This sample comprises around 150,000 clones, over 65% of them detected only once. The ten biggest clones cover less than 3.5% of the sample.

Results the study describes overall, beyond this receptor: Three of the identified cytomegalovirus-associated TCR beta chains were confirmed in vitro to be specific for cytomegalovirus antigens. For the cohort, immune exposure information was limited to CMV serostatus. In an earlier analysis of approximately 590 of the donors, most TCR beta V segments appeared in productive rearrangements about 87% or about 30% of the time, broadly matching IMGT annotations. According to a later analysis, parvovirus B19, influenza, CMV and Epstein-Barr virus appeared linked to several top co-occurrence clusters. In a later analysis, HLA-associated TCR beta chains were found to be more clonally expanded and to have lower generation probabilities than equally common non-associated chains. A group of highly shared sequence variants was considered likely to be a technical artifact of the sequencing pipeline. The 87-base-pair reads could not distinguish some IMGT-functional V segments, including TRBV6-2 and TRBV6-3, so those segments were excluded. Linkage disequilibrium might explain the correlated functional status among segregating V segments, but an unknown experimental factor could not be excluded. A further reported finding was that TCR beta sequences accurately predicted the HLA-A and HLA-B alleles for most subjects in the first cohort. When HLA alleles, especially DR and DQ, strongly co-occurred, attributing TCR associations to individual alleles was difficult. The study gave a list of more than 150 TCR beta chains associated with cytomegalovirus. Most CMV-associated TCR beta chains appeared to be HLA-restricted in a later analysis, and the HLA associations seemed to be driven largely by CMV exposure. Because some donors lacked HLA typing at each locus, the association tests relied only on the typed subset. Most TCR sequences were seen in very few donors, while some public TCRs were found in many individuals. An association between a missense DCLRE1C variant and V-gene and J-gene trimming of TCR beta chains was found in a later genetic analysis and replicated in an independent cohort. It was suggested by the authors that the approach could potentially be generalized to other disease states and immunological phenotypes. A later analysis found that TCR association rates varied across HLA loci, with DRB1 alleles showing the most associated TCRs and HLA-C alleles the fewest. This cohort had only TCR beta chains sequenced, and the lack of alpha or paired-chain data limited which features could be detected. Compared with the roughly 670-donor mean, donors in an Asian-associated ancestry cluster had fewer N-insertions in productive TCRs, according to a later genetic analysis. The classifier was reported to diagnose cytomegalovirus status with high specificity and sensitivity in both the original and validation cohorts. Sequencing depth was assumed to be roughly uniform across donors in the presence/absence analyses, though that assumption may not hold. At a false discovery rate of 0.05, a later analysis linked about 16,000 TCR beta sequences to specific HLA alleles. The earlier analysis of 450 to 700 of the donors excluded roughly 17 rarely observed V segments, including chromosome 9 orphons, because counts were too low.

The cohort was made up of 666 healthy bone marrow donors. Cohort members were all nominally healthy when sampled, although unrecorded immune exposures were likely present. The donor was CMV seropositive and belonged to the group of 250 to 350 seropositive cohort members. Every donor gave a peripheral blood sample, and the peripheral blood mononuclear cells from that sample were used for TCR beta sequencing. The Qiagen DNeasy Blood Extraction Kit was used to extract genomic DNA from the blood cell samples. As concerns this clone: The antigen this receptor binds is unknown. No quality values exist for individual bases; no much larger clone is one base distant.

The CDR3 contains 15 residues, cysteine and phenylalanine counted. Of all the DNA, just the CDR3 is kept, 45 bases in frame from base 1. Germline trimming amounts to 4 bases on V and 1 base on J, with 0 as the count of junction bases outside the gene matches. CDR1 and CDR2 are read off the germline V gene as LGHNA and YNFKEQ. Source material: PBMCs. The chain is made from TRBV4-2 and TRBJ2-2; TRBD2 matches 10 bases in the middle. This TCR was sampled from a woman aged 40 to 50 in good health and CMV-seropositive. The CDR3 region has the sequence CASSPSGGNTGELFF. The base sequence is TGTGCCAGCAGCCCTAGCGGGGGGAACACCGGGGAGCTGTTTTTT.